The next 28 T cell receptor beta chains were all read from a single sample in a study of blood T cells in healthy people across ages. With a J-beta primer mix and a sample-barcoded 5' primer, a second PCR ran 7 to 11 cycles. TCRdb used MiXCR to reprocess the 5' RACE reads, holding one entry per CDR3 protein. The sample holds about 1,500,000 distinct CDR3 sequences; around 39% are singletons and the top ten take approximately 7.9%. Sample: blood. These receptors all stem from a woman under 30 in good health.

This clonotype turned up a few times. V and J are TRBV14 and TRBJ2-1, with 8 bases matching TRBD1. Germline V gives CDR1 SGHDN, CDR2 FVKESK. The V and J ends lost 5 bases and 8 bases, in that order; junction bases with no gene match: 5. The length of the CDR3 is 13 residues. In nucleotides, the CDR3 is TGTGCCAGCAGCTCCACAGGGGGTCATGAGCAGTTCTTC. Translating it yields CASSSTGGHEQFF.

The count of this clonotype is one. The V call is TRBV30, the J call TRBJ2-7; D uncertain. With 4 bases removed from V and 2 bases from J, the gap between germline ends came to 15 bases. CDR1 and CDR2 from the germline V gene are GTSNPN and SVGIG (reference sequence). CDR3 length equals 14 residues. The CDR3 DNA reads as TGTGCCTGGATCGGGCATAGCAGAACCTACGAGCAGTACTTC. It encodes CAWIGHSRTYEQYF.

The chain combines TRBV9 with TRBJ2-3; D possibly matches TRBD1 or TRBD2 (5 bases each). Germline V CDR1 and CDR2: SGDLS, YYNGEE. Trimming pared 1 base from V and 6 bases from J, leaving 15 bases between. The CDR3 totals 15 residues. DNA of the CDR3: TGTGCCAGCAGCGTATCGGGGCAGGGAGCCGATACGCAGTATTTT. This gives the protein CASSVSGQGADTQYF.

Only a few counts were recorded for this clonotype. The CDR3 sequence: CASTTGGGGYEQYF. DNA for the CDR3: TGCGCCAGCACTACTGGCGGCGGAGGGTACGAGCAGTACTTC. V and J are TRBV5-1 and TRBJ2-7; D may be TRBD2 (6 bases). Germline CDR1 reads SGHRS; CDR2 reads YFSETQ. The CDR3 spans 14 residues. Trimming pared 6 bases from V and 4 bases from J, leaving 17 bases between.

V gene TRBV9 combines with J gene TRBJ2-7, with no clear D. The CDR3 has 15 residues. The V gene lost 0 bases and the J gene lost 0 bases, with 10 bases spanning the gap. Germline V gene lookup returns CDR1 SGDLS and CDR2 YYNGEE. The CDR3 loop reads CASSVEPASSYEQYF. The CDR3 bases are TGTGCCAGCAGCGTAGAGCCAGCGAGCTCCTACGAGCAGTACTTC. Together with reference TRBV9 and TRBJ2-7, the CDR3 gives the full variable domain: DSGVTQTPKHLITATGQRVTLRCSPRSGDLSVYWYQQSLDQGLQFLIQYYNGEERAKGNILERFSAQQFPDLHSELNLSSLELGDSALYFCASSVEPASSYEQYFGPGTRLTVT.

This clonotype was seen a single time. The rearrangement uses TRBV6-2 or TRBV6-3 and TRBJ1-5, with 9 bases identical to TRBD1. After removal of 5 bases from V and 0 bases from J, the junction contained 5 bases not matched to a gene. The germline gives CDR1 MNHEY, CDR2 SVGEGT. The CDR3 totals 16 residues. The CDR3 is CASSRTGENSNQPQHF. DNA of the CDR3: TGTGCCAGCAGTCGGACAGGGGAAAATAGCAATCAGCCCCAGCATTTT.

This clonotype was counted a few times. The V and J genes are TRBV28 and TRBJ1-2; 8 positions match TRBD1. Germline CDR1 MDHEN, CDR2 SYDVKM. The junction had 6 bases not matched to a gene; V was cut back by 2 bases and J by 4 bases. This CDR3 contains 15 residues. This chain's CDR3 is CASSLIGTGLYGYTF. DNA for the CDR3: TGTGCCAGCAGTTTAATCGGGACAGGACTCTATGGCTACACCTTC.

As for this clonotype: An end of the junction differs from the germline gene, which may be a read error. The rearrangement uses TRBV12-3 or TRBV12-4 and TRBJ2-7, with 10 bases identical to TRBD1. This CDR3 has 15 amino acids. In DNA, the CDR3 is TGCGCCAGCACCCGGACAGGGGGGACTTCCTACGAGCAGTACTTC. Protein: CASTRTGGTSYEQYF.

This clonotype was counted a single time. The J gene is TRBJ2-7, the V gene TRBV20-1; D remains ambiguous. This CDR3 contains 13 residues. Germline V gene data show CDR1 as DFQATT and CDR2 as SNEGSKA (reference sequence). Trimming took 3 bases from V and 2 from J, leaving 11 bases between them. CDR3 sequence: CSASLTVTYEQYF. The CDR3 nucleotides read TGCAGTGCTAGTCTTACAGTAACCTACGAGCAGTACTTC.

This chain links TRBV5-6 with TRBJ1-2; TRBD1 aligns across 8 bases. The CDR3 loop spans 15 amino acids. Per the germline V gene, CDR1 is SGHDT and CDR2 is YYEEEE. V trimming: 2 bases; J trimming: 4 bases; junction bases outside the gene matches: 7. CDR3 sequence: CASSFEDRGGYGYTF. Here the CDR3 DNA reads TGTGCCAGCAGCTTTGAAGACAGGGGCGGCTATGGCTACACCTTC.

The chain has TRBV4-2 and TRBJ2-3; TRBD2 agrees at 14 bases. Germline CDR1 and CDR2: LGHNA and YNFKEQ. The CDR3 runs to 17 residues. V was pared by 4 bases and J by 6 bases, with 9 bases of the junction left unmatched. The CDR3 region is CASSLSGLAGGADTQYF. The CDR3 nucleotides read TGTGCCAGCAGCCTGAGCGGACTAGCGGGGGGTGCGGATACGCAGTATTTT.

This chain connects TRBV10-3 to TRBJ1-1; TRBD1 is a possible D gene (6 bases). The CDR3 covers 15 residues. V lost 3 bases and J lost 5, with 16 bases in between. Germline-derived CDR1 and CDR2 are ENHRY and SYGVKD. CDR3: CAISDTAGARTEAFF. CDR3 sequence (DNA): TGTGCCATCAGTGATACGGCGGGGGCAAGAACTGAAGCTTTCTTT.

The V call is TRBV7-8, the J call TRBJ2-4; 10 bases align to TRBD2. The CDR3 runs 18 residues. Germline loops: CDR1 SGHVS, CDR2 FQNEAQ. The J segment lost 1 base and the V segment lost 0 bases, leaving 6 bases of the junction unmatched. CDR3 bases: TGTGCCAGCAGCTTAGCCTTGCTAGCGGGAGCGGCCAAAAACATTCAGTACTTC. Amino acid sequence: CASSLALLAGAAKNIQYF.

The chain employs TRBV20-1 and TRBJ2-7, with 9 positions matching TRBD1. The germline CDR1 and CDR2 sequences are DFQATT and SNEGSKA (reference sequence). The CDR3 covers 12 residues. With 8 bases clipped from V and 4 bases from J, the junction kept 6 bases outside the gene matches. In DNA, the CDR3 is TGCAGTCCCGGACAGGGGACGTACGAGCAGTACTTC. It specifies CSPGQGTYEQYF.

This clonotype was seen a handful of times. This rearrangement joins TRBV30 to TRBJ2-7; perhaps D is TRBD1 or TRBD2 (5 bases each). The CDR3 spans 14 residues. Germline V CDR1 and CDR2: GTSNPN, SVGIG (reference sequence). V shed 5 bases and J shed 4 bases, with 18 bases lying between them. This CDR3 is CAWGPPGRQYEQYF. CDR3 in DNA: TGTGCCTGGGGCCCTCCGGGACGTCAATACGAGCAGTACTTC. Full variable domain (remainder filled in from reference TRBV30 and TRBJ2-7): SQTIHQWPATLVQPVGSPLSLECTVEGTSNPNLYWYRQAAGRGLQLLFYSVGIGQISSEVPQNLSASRPQDRQFILSSKKLLLSDSGFYLCAWGPPGRQYEQYFGPGTRLTVT.

This clonotype was detected ten times or more. DNA for the CDR3: TGTGCCAGCAGCTTAAAGGGGGGTTCTGGGGCCAACGTCCTGACTTTC. Its translation: CASSLKGGSGANVLTF. The rearrangement links TRBV7-3 to TRBJ2-6, with D perhaps assigned TRBD1 or TRBD2 (6 bases each). Trimming left V 1 base short and J 1 base short, with 8 bases between. Germline V gene data show CDR1 as SGHTA and CDR2 as FQGTGA. This CDR3 is built from 16 residues.

Only a few counts were recorded for this clonotype. The V and J genes are TRBV12-3 or TRBV12-4 and TRBJ1-4; TRBD1 aligns across 8 bases. There are 15 residues in the CDR3. Germline trimming cut 5 bases from V and 13 bases from J; bases unmatched to any gene: 15. This chain's CDR3 is CASSPRPGTGPSLFF. As DNA, the CDR3 is TGTGCCAGCAGTCCGCGTCCCGGGACAGGACCTTCACTGTTTTTT.

As regards this clonotype: One end of the junction varies from germline; a read error may be responsible. This chain joins TRBV5-1 and TRBJ2-1, with 12 bases that match TRBD2. CDR1 is SGHRS, CDR2 YFSETQ, per germline. The CDR3 loop spans 18 amino acids. CDR3 in amino acids: CASSLRRTSGGTYNAQFF. The DNA for the CDR3 is TGCGCCAGCAGCTTGCGCCGAACTAGCGGGGGGACCTACAATGCGCAGTTCTTC.

This clonotype showed up just a few times. The chain links TRBV12-3 or TRBV12-4 to TRBJ2-7, with D possibly being TRBD1 or TRBD2 (6 bases each). The CDR3 is 14 residues long. Deletions cut 6 bases from V and 2 bases from J, with 14 bases between. The CDR3 loop reads CASSPWGATYEQYF. In nucleotides, the CDR3 is TGTGCCAGCAGCCCCTGGGGGGCTACCTACGAGCAGTACTTC.

This clonotype has just a few counts. The chain is built from TRBV13 and TRBJ2-3; TRBD2 matches 14 bases. The CDR3 consists of 18 residues. The germline V gene encodes CDR1 PRHDT and CDR2 FYEKMQ (reference sequence). J lost 3 bases, V lost 5 bases, and 10 bases had no gene match. The CDR3 spells CASSEWTSGGPLTDTQYF. The CDR3 bases are TGTGCCAGCAGCGAATGGACTAGCGGGGGGCCACTTACAGATACGCAGTATTTT.

This sequence joins TRBV28 and TRBJ2-5; D unclear. The J call may be incorrect, as the DNA end agrees better with TRBJ2-1. The CDR3 has 14 amino acids. Germline-derived CDR1 and CDR2 are MDHEN and SYDVKM. The CDR3 loop reads CASRTNVWQETQFF. The CDR3 coding sequence is TGTGCCAGCAGAACTAATGTATGGCAAGAGACCCAGTTCTTC.

V usage is TRBV20-1 and J usage is TRBJ1-4; TRBD1 aligns across 7 bases. Germline V gives CDR1 DFQATT, CDR2 SNEGSKA (reference sequence). There are 15 residues in the CDR3. V shed 4 bases and J 5 bases; nucleotides not matched to a gene: 10. The DNA for the CDR3 is TGCAGTGCTACAGGGGGGAGTAAAGAAAATGAAAAACTGTTTTTT. Its translation is CSATGGSKENEKLFF.

The chain recombines TRBV27 with TRBJ2-3; perhaps TRBD1 as D (6 bases). V shed 5 bases and J shed 1 base, with 13 bases lying between them. This CDR3 is 15 amino acids long. CDR1 is MNHEY and CDR2 is SMNVEV in the germline V gene (reference sequence). The CDR3: CASSIQGAGTDTQYF. Written as DNA, the CDR3 is TGTGCCAGCAGTATACAGGGCGCCGGCACAGATACGCAGTATTTT.

The rearrangement joins TRBV27 to TRBJ1-1; perhaps TRBD1 as D (5 bases). Germline V gene lookup returns CDR1 MNHEY and CDR2 SMNVEV (reference sequence). There are 13 residues in the CDR3. V shed 0 bases and J shed 7 bases, with 9 bases lying between them. The CDR3 bases are TGTGCCAGCAGTTTATCGCAGGGCCTTGAAGCTTTCTTT. It codes for CASSLSQGLEAFF.

The chain couples TRBV24-1 to TRBJ2-2, with no clear D. V lost 2 bases, J lost 5 bases, and 5 bases lay in between. Germline assignment: CDR1 KGHDR and CDR2 SFDVKD. CDR3 size: 13 residues. This CDR3 reads CATSDSLTGELFF. DNA for the CDR3: TGTGCCACCAGTGATTCACTTACCGGGGAGCTGTTTTTT.

This clonotype turned up a few times. The J gene is TRBJ2-7, the V gene TRBV11-2; a possible D gene is TRBD2 (6 bases). This CDR3 contains 15 residues. The V and J ends lost 3 bases and 0 bases respectively, with 12 bases between them. The germline gives CDR1 SGHAT, CDR2 FQNNGV. As DNA, the CDR3 is TGTGCCAGCAGCTTCGGCATGGGGGGCTCCTACGAGCAGTACTTC. Its protein is CASSFGMGGSYEQYF.

This clonotype came up a few times. The V gene is TRBV4-1, the J gene TRBJ2-7; 8 positions agree with TRBD1. The germline V gene encodes CDR1 MGHRA and CDR2 YSYEKL. CDR3 length: 14 residues. V lost 2 bases and J lost 6; bases outside the gene matches: 6. CDR3 sequence (DNA): TGCGCCAGCAGCCAACCGGACAGGGTGGGCGAGCAGTACTTC. This gives the protein CASSQPDRVGEQYF.

The chain joins TRBV3-1 to TRBJ2-2; 9 bases are shared with TRBD2. Germline-derived CDR1 and CDR2 are LGHDT and YNNKEL (reference sequence). V lost 1 base, J lost 7 bases, and 7 bases stayed unmatched. The CDR3 sequence is 16 residues long. CDR3: CASSQASGGLGGELFF. CDR3 in DNA: TGTGCCAGCAGCCAAGCGAGCGGGGGGCTCGGCGGGGAGCTGTTTTTT.